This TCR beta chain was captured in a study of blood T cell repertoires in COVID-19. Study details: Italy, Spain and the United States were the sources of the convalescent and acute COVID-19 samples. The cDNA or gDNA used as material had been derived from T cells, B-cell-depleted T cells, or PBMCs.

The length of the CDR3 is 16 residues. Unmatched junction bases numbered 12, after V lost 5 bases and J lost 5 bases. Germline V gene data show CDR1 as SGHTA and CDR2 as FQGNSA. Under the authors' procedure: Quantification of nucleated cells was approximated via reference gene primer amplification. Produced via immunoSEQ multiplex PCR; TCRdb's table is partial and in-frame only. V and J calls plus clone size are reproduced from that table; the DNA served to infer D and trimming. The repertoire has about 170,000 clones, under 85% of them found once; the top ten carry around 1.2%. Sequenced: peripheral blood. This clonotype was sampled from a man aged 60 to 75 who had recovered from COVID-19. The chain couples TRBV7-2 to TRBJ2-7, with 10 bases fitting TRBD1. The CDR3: CASSLGPGQGFHEQYF. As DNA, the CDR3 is TGTGCCAGCAGCCTAGGACCGGGACAGGGGTTTCACGAGCAGTACTTC.